The sequence of this T cell receptor beta chain was determined in a study of blood T cell repertoires in COVID-19. The V and J ends lost 3 bases and 0 bases respectively, with 12 bases between them. Germline V CDR1 and CDR2: SGHDN, FVKESK. The CDR3 loop spans 15 amino acids. The protocol was immunoSEQ multiplex PCR, while the TCRdb copy is restricted to in-frame clones and leaves out a portion. The table shows 150,000 to 200,000 clones, with about 93% occurring only once. The chain combines TRBV14 with TRBJ2-7; no reliable D call. Source material: peripheral blood. The receptor comes from a woman aged 45 to 65 with acute or convalescent COVID-19. The CDR3 region has the DNA TGTGCCAGCAGCCAGTATGAGCGATCCTCCTACGAGCAGTACTTC. The encoded protein is CASSQYERSSYEQYF. Using reference TRBV14 and TRBJ2-7 for the parts outside the CDR3, the full variable domain is EAGVTQFPSHSVIEKGQTVTLRCDPISGHDNLYWYRRVMGKEIKFLLHFVKESKQDESGMPNNRFLAERTGGTYSTLKVQPAELEDSGVYFCASSQYERSSYEQYFGPGTRLTVT.